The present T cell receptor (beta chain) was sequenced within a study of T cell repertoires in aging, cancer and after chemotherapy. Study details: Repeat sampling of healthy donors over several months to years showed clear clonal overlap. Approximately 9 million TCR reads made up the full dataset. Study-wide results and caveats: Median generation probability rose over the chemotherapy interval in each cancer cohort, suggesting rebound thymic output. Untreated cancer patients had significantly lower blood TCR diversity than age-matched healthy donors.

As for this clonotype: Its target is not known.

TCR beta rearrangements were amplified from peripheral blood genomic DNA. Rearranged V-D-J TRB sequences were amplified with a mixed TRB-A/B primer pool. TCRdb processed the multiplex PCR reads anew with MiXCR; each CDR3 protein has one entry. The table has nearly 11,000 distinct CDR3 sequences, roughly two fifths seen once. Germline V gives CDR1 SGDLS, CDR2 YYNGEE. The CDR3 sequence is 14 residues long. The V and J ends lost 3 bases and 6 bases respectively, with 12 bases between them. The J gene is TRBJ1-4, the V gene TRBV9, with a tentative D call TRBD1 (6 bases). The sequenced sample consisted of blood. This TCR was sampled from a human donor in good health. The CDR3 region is CASSAQGRDEKLFF. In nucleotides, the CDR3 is TGTGCCAGCAGCGCACAGGGTCGGGATGAAAAACTGTTTTTT.